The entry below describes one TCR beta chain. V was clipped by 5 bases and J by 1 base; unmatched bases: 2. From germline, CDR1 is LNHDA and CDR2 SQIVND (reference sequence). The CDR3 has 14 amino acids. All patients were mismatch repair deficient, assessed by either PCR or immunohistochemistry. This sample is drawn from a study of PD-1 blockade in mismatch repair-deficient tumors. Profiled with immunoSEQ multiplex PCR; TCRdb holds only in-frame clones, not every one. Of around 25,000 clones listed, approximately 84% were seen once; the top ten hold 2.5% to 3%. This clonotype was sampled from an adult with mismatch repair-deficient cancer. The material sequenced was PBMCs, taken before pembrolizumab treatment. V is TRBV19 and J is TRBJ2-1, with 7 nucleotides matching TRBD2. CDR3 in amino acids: CASSSGGSYNEQFF. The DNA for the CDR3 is TGTGCCAGTAGTTCGGGAGGATCCTACAATGAGCAGTTCTTC.